This T cell receptor (beta chain) was obtained from a study of blood T cell repertoires in COVID-19. Overall study context: In each case, the material was cDNA or gDNA derived from T cells, B-cell-depleted T cells, or PBMCs.

Authors' data handling: Estimated nucleated cell counts came from reference gene primer amplification. Produced via immunoSEQ multiplex PCR; TCRdb's table is partial and in-frame only. The DNA was the basis for D and trimming; V, J and clone size are from that table. The table lists hundreds of thousands of clones, roughly nine tenths of them singletons. This clonotype originated in a man aged 60 to 69 with COVID-19, enrolled during active disease. The sample was peripheral blood.

The CDR3 DNA reads as TGTGCCAGTGCCGTAACTAGCGCGACCGGGGAGCTGTTTTTT. Translating gives CASAVTSATGELFF. This chain links TRBV19 with TRBJ2-2; 7 bases line up with TRBD2. J lost 5 bases, V lost 8 bases, and 8 bases had no gene match. CDR3 size: 14 residues. Germline V gives CDR1 LNHDA, CDR2 SQIVND (reference sequence).